This T cell receptor (beta chain) was retrieved from a study of blood T cell repertoires in COVID-19. Generated by immunoSEQ multiplex PCR, the TCRdb table keeps only in-frame clones and is missing some. Of a few hundred thousand clones in the sample, approximately 84% are singletons; the top ten hold less than 8.5%. In germline, CDR1 is GTSNPN, CDR2 SVGIG (reference sequence). The J segment lost 4 bases and the V segment lost 4 bases, leaving 8 bases of the junction unmatched. The CDR3 has 15 residues. The clonotype comes from a woman in her 50s who had been exposed to COVID-19. The chain combines TRBV30 with TRBJ1-5; TRBD1 aligns across 9 bases. Sequencing was performed on PBMCs or T cells enriched from blood (not recorded which). CDR3 in amino acids: CAWTDRGLNNQPQHF. CDR3 nucleotides: TGTGCCTGGACTGACAGGGGGTTAAATAATCAGCCCCAGCATTTT.